This T cell receptor (beta chain) was identified during a study of human T cells and chemical hapten exposure. Study in general: Across its approximately 25 weeks, the study gave patients weekly diphenylcyclopropenone doses to the scalp.

Study-level points and caveats: Patch test score tracked positively with PT1 expanded TCR counts.

Via MiXCR, TCRdb re-called the RACE reads, giving one row per CDR3 protein. The sample consists of tens of thousands of distinct CDR3 sequences, 10% of them appearing once. Time point given: patch test 1, 2 weeks after DPC sensitization. The treatment is: therapeutic diphenylcyclopropenone sensitization with weekly scalp DPC. Alopecia patients deemed DPC-suitable, aged 18 to 70, excluding pregnancy. There are a few counts of this clonotype. No antigen is known for it. This receptor was obtained from a woman aged 45 to 65 with alopecia areata. Some clones in this sample may be carry-over from other donors' samples. The sample was whole blood, taken in connection with sensitization to the hapten diphenylcyclopropenone (DPC).

CDR3 nucleotides: TGTGCCAGCAGTCCTCAGGCGGTTTCCTACAATGAGCAGTTCTTC. Protein product: CASSPQAVSYNEQFF. This chain links TRBV3-1 with TRBJ2-1; D gene ambiguous. The germline V gene encodes CDR1 LGHDT and CDR2 YNNKEL (reference sequence). CDR3 length: 15 amino acids. V lost 6 bases and J lost 1, with 13 bases in between.